The clone carrying this T cell receptor (beta chain) was counted between two and nine times. Libraries were prepared by immunoSEQ multiplex PCR; TCRdb keeps only in-frame clonotypes and omits some of them. The sample includes about 50,000 clones, over 90% of them seen just once. This CDR3 has 11 residues. Germline V gives CDR1 MNHEY, CDR2 SVGAGI. Trimming cost V 8 bases and J 5 bases, with 9 bases left between them. These data originate in a study of T cell changes during pregnancy in multiple sclerosis. The sequence derives from a female donor with multiple sclerosis, enrolled in a pregnancy study. Sequenced here: CD4+ T cells from peripheral blood mononuclear cells, sampled in the second trimester of pregnancy. The chain carries TRBV6-5 and TRBJ1-1, with D possibly being TRBD1 (6 bases). CDR3 DNA sequence: TGTGCCAGCCAGGGGTTGACTGAAGCTTTCTTT. Its translation is CASQGLTEAFF.